This T cell receptor beta chain comes out of a study of blood T cell repertoires in COVID-19. This clone was counted a few times. V lost 0 bases, J lost 4 bases, and 9 bases lay in between. Germline CDR1 is LGHNA and CDR2 is YSLEER. The CDR3 has 14 amino acids. The study recruited people aged about 18 to 90 years across around 23 US areas. The assay was immunoSEQ multiplex PCR, and TCRdb's table has in-frame clones only and misses some. The sample has about 140,000 clones; over 70% are singletons. The sequenced material came from PBMCs or T cells enriched from blood (not recorded which). The gene calls are TRBV4-3 and TRBJ1-1; TRBD1 might be the D (6 bases). The receptor was isolated from a man between 65 and 85 years old who had been exposed to COVID-19. CDR3: CASSQDRGSTEAFF. CDR3 coding DNA: TGCGCCAGCAGCCAAGACAGGGGCAGCACTGAAGCTTTCTTT.